Presented here are 3 T cell receptor beta chains from one specimen sequenced in a study of cytomegalovirus exposure and HLA in healthy donors. PCR involved 60 Vbeta and 13 Jbeta primers. The data were produced by immunoSEQ multiplex PCR, yet TCRdb's version contains in-frame clones alone and is incomplete. Of about 43,000 clones in the sample, around two thirds were seen once. Material: PBMCs. The receptors shown here come from a human donor in good health.

The chain links TRBV5-1 to TRBJ1-2, with D possibly TRBD1 on 5 matching bases. CDR3 length: 15 residues. Germline CDR1 SGHRS, CDR2 YFSETQ. The ends were cut back, 0 bases at V and 7 bases at J, with 16 bases in the middle. Here the CDR3 DNA reads TGCGCCAGCAGCTTGGAGGGTTGGGGGACTGGTGGCTACACCTTC. Its translation: CASSLEGWGTGGYTF. The complete variable domain, with remaining parts taken from reference TRBV5-1 and TRBJ1-2, reads KAGVTQTPRYLIKTRGQQVTLSCSPISGHRSVSWYQQTPGQGLQFLFEYFSETQRNKGNFPGRFSGRQFSNSRSEMNVSTLELGDSALYLCASSLEGWGTGGYTFGSGTRLTVV.

V gene TRBV5-4 combines with J gene TRBJ1-6, with 7 nucleotides matching TRBD1. Germline trimming cut 0 bases from V and 8 bases from J; bases unmatched to any gene: 5. The CDR3 consists of 15 residues. The V gene's germline CDR1 is SGHNT and CDR2 YYREEE (reference sequence). CDR3 protein: CASSLGQGYDSPLHF. CDR3 nucleotides: TGTGCCAGCAGCTTGGGACAGGGATATGATTCACCCCTCCACTTT. Based on the CDR3 plus reference TRBV5-4 and TRBJ1-6, the full variable domain is ETGVTQSPTHLIKTRGQQVTLRCSSQSGHNTVSWYQQALGQGPQFIFQYYREEENGRGNFPPRFSGLQFPNYSSELNVNALELDDSALYLCASSLGQGYDSPLHFGNGTRLTVT.

This chain uses TRBV5-1 with TRBJ2-3; 7 nucleotides line up with TRBD2. The junction had 6 bases not matched to a gene; V was cut back by 3 bases and J by 2 bases. CDR1 SGHRS and CDR2 YFSETQ come from the germline V gene. The CDR3 covers 15 residues. This chain's CDR3 is CASSSAGVSTDTQYF. Here the CDR3 DNA reads TGCGCCAGCAGCTCCGCGGGGGTATCCACAGATACGCAGTATTTT. Filled out from reference TRBV5-1 and TRBJ2-3, the complete variable domain reads KAGVTQTPRYLIKTRGQQVTLSCSPISGHRSVSWYQQTPGQGLQFLFEYFSETQRNKGNFPGRFSGRQFSNSRSEMNVSTLELGDSALYLCASSSAGVSTDTQYFGPGTRLTVL.